The subject of this entry is one TCR beta chain. CDR1 and CDR2 (germline): SGHTA, FQGTGA. There are 14 residues in the CDR3. V lost 0 bases, J lost 1 base, and 6 bases lay in between. This specimen comes from a study of cytomegalovirus exposure and HLA in healthy donors. A multiplex PCR was run with 60 Vbeta primers and 13 Jbeta primers. This table comes from immunoSEQ multiplex PCR, and its TCRdb copy is limited to in-frame clones, with some not included. This sample carries around 30,000 clones, with roughly 0.7% going to the ten biggest clones. The TCR sequence derives from a man aged 30-40 years in good health and CMV-seronegative. The sample was PBMCs. The rearrangement uses TRBV7-3 and TRBJ2-5; D remains unclear. This CDR3 is CASSLTGLQETQYF. CDR3 in DNA: TGTGCCAGCAGCTTAACGGGCCTCCAAGAGACCCAGTACTTC.